The clone carrying this T cell receptor (beta chain) occurred a few times. No antigen is known for it. This sample stems from a study of beta chain features in type 1 diabetes. General study results and limits: Significant though moderate, a shortening of TCRB CDR3s appeared in all four CD4+ subsets of Type 1 diabetes patients. Researchers cautioned that cDNA sequencing could over-represent cells with high TCR expression. PCR might show a preference for shorter templates, equally across patients and controls.

Sequencing targeted expressed TCRB transcripts, as all isolated RNA had been reverse transcribed. Produced via immunoSEQ multiplex PCR; TCRdb's table is partial and in-frame only. The table has about 660,000 clones, around 15% seen once; the top ten hold 0.03% to 0.045%. One heparinised draw, averaging around 120 mL, was taken per donor. Over 95% purity was reached by all sorted populations. The germline CDR1 and CDR2 sequences are SGHRS and YFSETQ. There are 14 residues in the CDR3. Trimming cost V 0 bases and J 5 bases, with 9 bases left between them. This receptor was obtained from a man younger than 35 with type 1 diabetes. The sequenced sample consisted of naive CD4+ T cells from blood. The chain links TRBV5-1 to TRBJ2-4; no reliable D call. This chain's CDR3 is CASSLDPNENIQYF. DNA for the CDR3: TGCGCCAGCAGCTTGGACCCCAACGAAAACATTCAGTACTTC.